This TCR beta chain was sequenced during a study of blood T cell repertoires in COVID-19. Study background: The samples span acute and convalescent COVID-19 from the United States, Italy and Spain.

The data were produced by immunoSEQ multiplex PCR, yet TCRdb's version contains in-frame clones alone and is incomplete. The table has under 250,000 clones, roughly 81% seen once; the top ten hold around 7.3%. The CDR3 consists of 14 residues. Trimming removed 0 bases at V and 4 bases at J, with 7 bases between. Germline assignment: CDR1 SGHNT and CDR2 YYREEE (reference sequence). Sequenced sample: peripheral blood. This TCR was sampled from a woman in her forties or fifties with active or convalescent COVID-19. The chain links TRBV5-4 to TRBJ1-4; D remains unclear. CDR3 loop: CASSLDNRNEKLFF. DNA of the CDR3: TGTGCCAGCAGCTTGGACAACCGTAATGAAAAACTGTTTTTT.